This T cell receptor (beta chain) came from a study of T cells in Graves' hyperthyroidism and ophthalmopathy. Findings of the study overall: The model foresaw ophthalmopathy a median about 6.1 months prior to onset.

It was RNA transcripts that yielded the amplified TCR beta CDR3 regions. Carried out on the TCR CDR3, a first-round RT-PCR used the HTBI primer set. TCRdb itself ran the multiplex PCR reads through MiXCR, one entry per CDR3 protein. The profile shows more than 600,000 distinct CDR3 sequences, around 15% of them singletons. Graves' hyperthyroidism is called stable when ophthalmopathy does not progress within 18 months. Patients aged 18 to 65 had newly diagnosed hyperthyroidism lasting under 2 months. PBMCs stemmed from 10 ml fresh peripheral blood. About this clonotype itself: The antigen is unknown.

The receptor was isolated from a man younger than 30 with Graves' hyperthyroidism. Sequencing input: blood.

The CDR3 region is CASRSRWDTDTQYF. CDR3 in DNA: TGTGCCAGTAGGTCGAGATGGGACACAGATACGCAGTATTTT. This chain connects TRBV19 to TRBJ2-3; no definite D call. This CDR3 is built from 14 residues. From germline, CDR1 is LNHDA and CDR2 SQIVND (reference sequence). Trimming removed 6 bases at V and 2 bases at J, with 12 bases between.